This passage covers 15 T cell receptor beta chains from one sample sequenced in a study of blood T cell repertoires in COVID-19. Data came from immunoSEQ multiplex PCR; TCRdb stores just in-frame clones and leaves some out. The data show 110,000 to 150,000 clones, with around 88% seen just once and more than 1.5% held by the top ten. Sequencing used peripheral blood. These receptors all come from a woman aged 55 to 70 with acute or convalescent COVID-19.

The rearrangement joins TRBV6-4 to TRBJ2-1; no clear D. The CDR3 contains 13 residues. V lost 11 bases and J 0 bases, leaving 11 bases between the germline ends. Germline lookup yields CDR1 MRHNA and CDR2 SNTAGT. The CDR3 sequence: CARGRSSYNEQFF. The DNA of the CDR3 is TGTGCCCGAGGTCGTAGCTCCTACAATGAGCAGTTCTTC.

The chain recombines TRBV5-1 with TRBJ1-4; D is unclear. The V gene's germline CDR1 is SGHRS and CDR2 YFSETQ. CDR3 length: 16 amino acids. V dropped 0 bases and J dropped 0 bases, with 9 bases sitting between them. CDR3 bases: TGCGCCAGCAGCTTGGGACCAGGAACAACTAATGAAAAACTGTTTTTT. It is translated as CASSLGPGTTNEKLFF.

The rearrangement uses TRBV7-8 and TRBJ2-7, with D hard to call. The CDR3 runs to 15 residues. V was shortened by 5 bases and J by 0 bases, with 14 bases between the two germline ends. The germline V gene has CDR1 SGHVS and CDR2 FQNEAQ. CDR3 coding DNA: TGTGCCAGCAGCCCCCGCCGAGCCCACTCCTACGAGCAGTACTTC. As protein: CASSPRRAHSYEQYF.

The chain recombines TRBV24-1 with TRBJ2-2, with TRBD1 matching over 9 bases. After removal of 5 bases from V and 4 bases from J, the junction contained 7 bases not matched to a gene. Germline CDR1 reads KGHDR; CDR2 reads SFDVKD. The CDR3 has 16 amino acids. CDR3 region: CATSVDRGVRTGELFF. The CDR3 DNA follows: TGTGCCACCAGTGTAGACAGGGGGGTTCGCACCGGGGAGCTGTTTTTT.

This CDR3 reads CSVERDSRGGYTF. The CDR3 DNA reads TGCAGCGTTGAGAGGGACAGCAGGGGAGGCTACACCTTC. V usage is TRBV29-1 and J usage is TRBJ1-2; TRBD1 matches 7 bases. Per germline, CDR1 SQVTM and CDR2 ANQGSEA. Germline trimming cut 3 bases from V and 8 bases from J; bases unmatched to any gene: 9. The CDR3 is 13 amino acids.

The chain links TRBV10-3 to TRBJ2-7; maybe TRBD2 (5 bases). V dropped 3 bases and J dropped 4 bases, with 7 bases sitting between them. This CDR3 is 12 amino acids long. The V gene's germline CDR1 is ENHRY and CDR2 SYGVKD. CDR3 DNA: TGTGCCATCAGTGATCGCGGGTACGAGCAGTACTTC. Translating gives CAISDRGYEQYF.

The rearrangement uses TRBV5-6 and TRBJ1-2, with a possible D match to TRBD1 (6 bases). The CDR3 runs 15 residues. Germline V gives CDR1 SGHDT, CDR2 YYEEEE. The V end was cut by 4 bases, the J end by 1 base, with 14 bases between. The CDR3 reads CASSAYRADNYGYTF. The CDR3 DNA sequence: TGTGCCAGCAGCGCCTACAGGGCCGATAACTATGGCTACACCTTC.

The V gene is TRBV27, the J gene TRBJ1-2; 10 nucleotides line up with TRBD1. V was pared by 2 bases and J by 4 bases, with 7 bases of the junction left unmatched. The CDR3 runs 16 residues. CDR1 and CDR2 (germline): MNHEY, SMNVEV (reference sequence). Here the CDR3 DNA reads TGTGCCAGCAGTTTAAGGGGACAGGGGCAAACCTATGGCTACACCTTC. Translated, it gives CASSLRGQGQTYGYTF.

The V call is TRBV30, the J call TRBJ1-1; the D is unclear. V gave up 0 bases and J gave up 8 bases, with 13 bases separating them. CDR1 and CDR2 from the germline V gene are GTSNPN and SVGIG (reference sequence). The CDR3 spans 13 residues. CDR3 residues: CAWSVASETEAFF. The DNA for the CDR3 is TGTGCCTGGAGTGTAGCGTCAGAGACCGAAGCTTTCTTT.

A single count supports this clone. The genes are TRBV21-1 and TRBJ2-1; the DNA was not compared with TRBD1, the D call given in the table. TRBV21-1 is reported as a pseudogene. The CDR3 extends over 14 amino acids. The CDR3 protein is CASTKEGRGNEQFF. The CDR3 DNA is TGTGCCAGTACCAAAGAAGGCAGGGGCAATGAGCAGTTCTTC.

J is TRBJ2-3 and V is TRBV9; 10 positions agree with TRBD2. Germline V gene data show CDR1 as SGDLS and CDR2 as YYNGEE. The J segment lost 2 bases and the V segment lost 3 bases, leaving 6 bases of the junction unmatched. The CDR3 runs to 16 residues. As DNA, the CDR3 is TGTGCCAGCAGCGGCATCCTAGCGGGGGCCACAGATACGCAGTATTTT. As protein: CASSGILAGATDTQYF. Looking up the rest from reference TRBV9 and TRBJ2-3 gives the full variable domain: DSGVTQTPKHLITATGQRVTLRCSPRSGDLSVYWYQQSLDQGLQFLIQYYNGEERAKGNILERFSAQQFPDLHSELNLSSLELGDSALYFCASSGILAGATDTQYFGPGTRLTVL.

This chain links TRBV24-1 with TRBJ2-5, with a tentative D call TRBD2 (5 bases). Trimming took 3 bases from V and 7 from J, leaving 11 bases between them. Germline V lookup: CDR1 KGHDR, CDR2 SFDVKD. The CDR3 runs 13 residues. CDR3 protein: CATSDGSPVTQYF. The CDR3 DNA is TGTGCCACCAGTGATGGGAGCCCGGTGACCCAGTACTTC.

In DNA, the CDR3 is TGTGCCAGCAGCCAAGATACCCAGGCGAACAAAAACATTCAGTACTTC. Translated: CASSQDTQANKNIQYF. The V gene is TRBV3-1 (or the pseudogene TRBV3-2), the J gene TRBJ2-4, with D unresolved. The CDR3 is made up of 16 amino acids. Trimming stripped 0 bases from V and 3 bases from J, with 12 bases between. Germline V gives CDR1 LGHDT, CDR2 YNNKEL (reference sequence).

This sequence joins TRBV2 and TRBJ1-6, with TRBD1 as a possible D gene (6 bases). The CDR3 length is 14 residues. Germline V CDR1 and CDR2: SNHLY, FYNNEI. V was cut by 3 bases and J by 9 bases, with 12 bases left in between. The CDR3 loop is CASSENRVASPLHF. CDR3 bases: TGTGCCAGCAGTGAGAACAGGGTGGCTTCACCCCTCCACTTT. Full variable domain (outside the CDR3, taken from reference TRBV2 and TRBJ1-6): EPEVTQTPSHQVTQMGQEVILRCVPISNHLYFYWYRQILGQKVEFLVSFYNNEISEKSEIFDDQFSVERPDGSNFTLKIRSTKLEDSAMYFCASSENRVASPLHFGNGTRLTVT.

This chain links TRBV6-4 with TRBJ1-1; D is perhaps TRBD1 (6 bases). Trimming shortened V by 6 bases and J by 5 bases, and 16 bases separated the two germline ends. Germline V gene data show CDR1 as MRHNA and CDR2 as SNTAGT. The CDR3 totals 14 residues. DNA of the CDR3: TGTGCCAGCAGCTCAGAAGGGGGAAGAACTGAAGCTTTCTTT. Translation: CASSSEGGRTEAFF.